The subject of this entry is one TCR beta chain. Its antigen is still unknown. Measured with immunoSEQ multiplex PCR; TCRdb has only the in-frame clones, and not every one. Among around 33,000 clones listed, around 95% were seen once. The CDR3 spans 13 residues. V was clipped by 3 bases and J by 5 bases, with 10 bases between them. In germline, CDR1 is MNHEY, CDR2 SMNVEV (reference sequence). The sample comes from a study of graft-versus-host responses after intestinal transplantation. Study conclusions and caveats: Early declines in HvG clones that occurred post-transplant were associated with peak circulating GvH clone levels.

Source: PBMCs, taken 16 days after intestinal transplant. This TCR was recovered from a human patient who received an intestinal transplant, so some T cells may come from the graft donor. This chain links TRBV27 with TRBJ2-5; no clear D gene. CDR3 sequence (DNA): TGTGCCAGCAGTTTCTCAGGCGTGGAGACCCAGTACTTC. It yields the protein CASSFSGVETQYF.